This TCR beta chain was recovered during a study of technical replicates of blood from several donors. Per the germline V gene, CDR1 is MNHEY and CDR2 is SMNVEV (reference sequence). The CDR3 is made up of 12 amino acids. V lost 4 bases to trimming and J lost 11 bases, with 14 bases between them. Repertoires were generated with immunoSEQ multiplex PCR, while TCRdb's copy carries only in-frame clones and drops some. The repertoire holds approximately 100,000 clones, with roughly 95% as singletons. The sample was T cells isolated from PBMCs. The clonotype originates from a human donor in good health. This sequence joins TRBV27 and TRBJ1-1; D is perhaps TRBD1 (5 bases). The CDR3 sequence: CASSWIGGTAFF. Here the CDR3 DNA reads TGTGCCAGCAGTTGGATCGGGGGTACGGCTTTCTTT.